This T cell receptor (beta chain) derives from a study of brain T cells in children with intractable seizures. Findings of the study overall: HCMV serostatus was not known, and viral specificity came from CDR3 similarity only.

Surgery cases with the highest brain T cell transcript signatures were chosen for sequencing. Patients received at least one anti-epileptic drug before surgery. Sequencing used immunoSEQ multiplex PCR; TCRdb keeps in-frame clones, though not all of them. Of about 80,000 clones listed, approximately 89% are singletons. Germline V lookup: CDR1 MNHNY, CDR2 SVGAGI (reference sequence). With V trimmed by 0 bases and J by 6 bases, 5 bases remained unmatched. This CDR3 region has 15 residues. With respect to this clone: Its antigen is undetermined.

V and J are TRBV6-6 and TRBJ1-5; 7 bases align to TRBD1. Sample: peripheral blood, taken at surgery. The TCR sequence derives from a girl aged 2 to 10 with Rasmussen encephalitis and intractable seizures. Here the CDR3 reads CASSYSTGTGQPQHF. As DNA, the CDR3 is TGTGCCAGCAGTTACTCGACAGGGACCGGTCAGCCCCAGCATTTT.